The 17 T cell receptor beta chains presented below share a single source sample, sequenced in a study of blood T cell repertoires in COVID-19. Data came from immunoSEQ multiplex PCR; TCRdb stores just in-frame clones and leaves some out. The table shows roughly 190,000 clones, with about four fifths occurring only once. The specimen was peripheral blood. Every receptor here comes from a man aged 50 to 60 with active or convalescent COVID-19.

In its sample, this clone was seen a few times. The chain carries TRBV4-3 and TRBJ1-2; TRBD1 might be the D (5 bases). Germline lookup yields CDR1 LGHNA and CDR2 YSLEER. CDR3 size: 13 residues. Deletions cut 4 bases from V and 2 bases from J, with 8 bases between. CDR3 sequence: CASSPGGNYGYTF. The CDR3 DNA reads as TGCGCCAGCAGCCCGGGGGGGAACTATGGCTACACCTTC.

This chain links TRBV6-6 with TRBJ2-3; a weak D match, TRBD2 (6 bases). The CDR3 is 14 residues long. From germline, CDR1 is MNHNY and CDR2 SVGAGI (reference sequence). V lost 10 bases and J lost 3, with 17 bases in between. The CDR3 spells CATLDGRGTDTQYF. For the CDR3, the DNA is TGTGCCACCTTGGACGGCCGGGGGACAGATACGCAGTATTTT.

The chain couples TRBV9 to TRBJ1-2; D may be TRBD1 (5 bases). V shed 0 bases and J shed 0 bases, with 15 bases lying between them. Germline CDR1 is SGDLS and CDR2 is YYNGEE. This CDR3 has 17 amino acids. CDR3 sequence: CASSVVSTGPANYGYTF. The CDR3 bases are TGTGCCAGCAGCGTAGTGAGTACAGGCCCCGCTAACTATGGCTACACCTTC.

Regarding this clone: The same CDR3 is also encoded by other DNA sequences in this sample. V and J are TRBV6-1 and TRBJ2-1, with TRBD2 identical over 16 bases. Germline V gene lookup returns CDR1 MNHNS and CDR2 SASEGT. The CDR3 extends over 16 amino acids. V gave up 3 bases and J gave up 5 bases; unmatched junction bases: 1. The CDR3 sequence: CASSEGLAGGNNEQFF. DNA for the CDR3: TGTGCCAGCAGTGAGGGACTAGCGGGAGGGAACAATGAGCAGTTCTTC.

The chain uses TRBV5-7 and TRBJ1-2, with D uncertain. TRBV5-7 qualifies as an ORF whose function is uncertain. Trimming shortened V by 2 bases and J by 4 bases, and 15 bases separated the two germline ends. This CDR3 contains 15 residues. The CDR3: CASSLSGGRVYGYTF. CDR3 nucleotide sequence: TGTGCCAGCAGCTTAAGTGGAGGGCGGGTCTATGGCTACACCTTC.

This clone was recorded at least ten times. The V and J genes are TRBV2 and TRBJ1-1; D gene uncertain. Per the germline V gene, CDR1 is SNHLY and CDR2 is FYNNEI. This CDR3 contains 16 residues. V lost 4 bases, J lost 6 bases, and 21 bases lay in between. The CDR3 nucleotides read TGTGCCAGCAGTGGGTGGGGAACGCGGGGTGTCGCTGAAGCTTTCTTT. Amino acid sequence: CASSGWGTRGVAEAFF.

The rearrangement uses TRBV19 and TRBJ2-7, with TRBD1 identical over 7 bases. V shed 4 bases and J 1 base; nucleotides not matched to a gene: 10. The germline CDR1 and CDR2 sequences are LNHDA and SQIVND (reference sequence). The CDR3 runs 16 residues. The DNA for the CDR3 is TGTGCCAGTAGTAGCAGCAGGACAGGTGAATCCTACGAGCAGTACTTC. It specifies CASSSSRTGESYEQYF.

The chain carries TRBV2 and TRBJ1-1, with unresolved D. Germline V CDR1 and CDR2: SNHLY, FYNNEI. Trimming took 7 bases from V and 0 from J, leaving 12 bases between them. CDR3 length: 14 residues. The CDR3 bases are TGTGCCAGCAATTCGAGACACTTGAACACTGAAGCTTTCTTT. Its protein product is CASNSRHLNTEAFF.

The chain uses TRBV7-9 and TRBJ2-2, with TRBD2 matching 7 bases. The CDR3 length is 16 residues. The germline V gene encodes CDR1 SEHNR and CDR2 FQNEAQ (reference sequence). V shed 5 bases and J 2 bases; nucleotides not matched to a gene: 8. Here the CDR3 reads CASSLERGVNTGELFF. CDR3 coding DNA: TGTGCCAGCAGCCTTGAACGGGGGGTTAACACCGGGGAGCTGTTTTTT.

V usage is TRBV5-1 and J usage is TRBJ1-3; maybe TRBD1 (6 bases). The V end was cut by 4 bases, the J end by 4 bases, with 12 bases between. CDR1 and CDR2 (germline): SGHRS, YFSETQ. The length of the CDR3 is 14 residues. The CDR3 bases are TGCGCCAGCAGCCTCGGGACACGGGGAAACACCATATATTTT. It specifies CASSLGTRGNTIYF.

This chain connects TRBV15 to TRBJ1-2, with 9 bases fitting TRBD1. The CDR3 runs to 17 residues. CDR1 is LNHNV and CDR2 is YYDKDF in the germline V gene (reference sequence). V was pared by 1 base and J by 4 bases, with 10 bases of the junction left unmatched. The CDR3 is CATSRGTRDRAVYGYTF. The CDR3, as DNA: TGTGCCACCAGCAGAGGTACCCGGGACAGGGCAGTCTATGGCTACACCTTC.

This clone was counted a single time. The V gene is TRBV7-9, the J gene TRBJ2-7; tentatively, D is TRBD2 (5 bases). Germline CDR1 and CDR2: SEHNR and FQNEAQ (reference sequence). Trimming removed 3 bases at V and 5 bases at J, with 20 bases between. The CDR3 runs to 16 residues. CDR3 region: CASSFWRLEANHEQYF. The CDR3 region has the DNA TGTGCCAGCAGCTTTTGGAGATTGGAGGCTAACCACGAGCAGTACTTC.

The rearrangement joins TRBV5-1 to TRBJ1-4; D uncertain. The V gene's germline CDR1 is SGHRS and CDR2 YFSETQ. The CDR3 extends over 16 amino acids. Trimming took 0 bases from V and 0 from J, leaving 9 bases between them. CDR3 in amino acids: CASSLGHSATNEKLFF. DNA for the CDR3: TGCGCCAGCAGCTTGGGACACTCCGCAACTAATGAAAAACTGTTTTTT.

The gene calls are TRBV24-1 and TRBJ2-1; the D gene is possibly TRBD2 (5 bases). Germline CDR1 and CDR2: KGHDR and SFDVKD. V lost 5 bases and J 0 bases, leaving 10 bases between the germline ends. The CDR3 covers 15 residues. CDR3 loop: CATSAREDSYNEQFF. CDR3 in DNA: TGTGCCACCAGTGCCCGGGAAGACTCCTACAATGAGCAGTTCTTC.

The V and J genes are TRBV14 and TRBJ1-4; TRBD1 might be the D (5 bases). This CDR3 is built from 15 residues. With 2 bases removed from V and 0 bases from J, the gap between germline ends came to 7 bases. The germline V gene encodes CDR1 SGHDN and CDR2 FVKESK. For the CDR3, the DNA is TGTGCCAGCAGCCAATGGGGGGCAACTAATGAAAAACTGTTTTTT. This translates into CASSQWGATNEKLFF.

V and J are TRBV9 and TRBJ2-3; D unclear. This CDR3 comprises 15 residues. CDR1 is SGDLS, CDR2 YYNGEE, per germline. Trimming took off 0 bases at V and 4 bases at J, with 12 bases between the two ends. The CDR3 spells CASSVGGAAPDTQYF. CDR3 DNA: TGTGCCAGCAGCGTAGGAGGCGCTGCCCCAGATACGCAGTATTTT.

The chain recombines TRBV2 with TRBJ2-2; 8 bases fit TRBD1. Germline V gene lookup returns CDR1 SNHLY and CDR2 FYNNEI. The trim removed 1 base at V and 5 bases at J, leaving 9 bases unmatched. CDR3 size: 17 residues. CDR3 sequence reads: CASSEVGAGGLTGELFF. In DNA, the CDR3 is TGTGCCAGCAGTGAAGTTGGGGCAGGGGGCCTGACCGGGGAGCTGTTTTTT.